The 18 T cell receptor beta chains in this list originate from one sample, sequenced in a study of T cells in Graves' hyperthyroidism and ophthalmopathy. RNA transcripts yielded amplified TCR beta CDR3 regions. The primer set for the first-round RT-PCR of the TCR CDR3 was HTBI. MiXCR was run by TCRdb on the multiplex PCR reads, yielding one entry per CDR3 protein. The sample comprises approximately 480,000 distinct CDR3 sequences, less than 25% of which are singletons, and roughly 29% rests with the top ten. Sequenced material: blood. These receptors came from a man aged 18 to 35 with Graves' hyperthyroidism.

The CDR3 coding sequence is TGTGCCAGCAGGCCCGCAGAGGGCACTGAAGCTTTCTTT. Protein: CASRPAEGTEAFF. The chain links TRBV12-3 or TRBV12-4 to TRBJ1-1; no reliable D call. V lost 6 bases, J lost 4 bases, and 12 bases lay in between. This CDR3 is 13 amino acids long.

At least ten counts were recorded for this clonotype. The CDR3 spells CASSYSGGNSNTGELFF. The DNA for the CDR3 is TGTGCCAGCAGTTATAGCGGGGGCAACTCAAACACCGGGGAGCTGTTTTTT. This chain connects TRBV6-5 to TRBJ2-2; 9 bases fit TRBD2. V dropped 3 bases and J dropped 2; count of bases not matched to a gene: 7. Looked up from germline, CDR1 is MNHEY and CDR2 is SVGAGI. The CDR3 totals 17 residues.

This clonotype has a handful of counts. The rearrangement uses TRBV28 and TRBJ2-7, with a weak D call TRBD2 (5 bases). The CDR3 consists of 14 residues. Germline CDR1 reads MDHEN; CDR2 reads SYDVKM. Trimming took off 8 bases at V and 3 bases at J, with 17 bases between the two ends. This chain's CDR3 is CASSLEGGFYEQYF. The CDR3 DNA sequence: TGTGCCAGCTCCTTAGAGGGTGGATTCTACGAGCAGTACTTC.

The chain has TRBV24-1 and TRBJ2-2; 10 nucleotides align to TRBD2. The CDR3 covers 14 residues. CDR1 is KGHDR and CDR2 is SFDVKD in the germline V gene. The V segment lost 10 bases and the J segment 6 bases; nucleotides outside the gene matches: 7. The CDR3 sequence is CATSTSGDAGELFF. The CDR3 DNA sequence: TGTGCCACATCAACTAGCGGGGACGCCGGGGAGCTGTTTTTT.

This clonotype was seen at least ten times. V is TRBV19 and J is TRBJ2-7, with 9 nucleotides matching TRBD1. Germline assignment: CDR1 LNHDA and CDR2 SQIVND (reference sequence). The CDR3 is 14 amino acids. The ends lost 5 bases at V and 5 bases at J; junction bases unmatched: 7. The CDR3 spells CASSFRDRADEQYF. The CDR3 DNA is TGTGCCAGTAGTTTCCGGGACAGGGCTGACGAGCAGTACTTC.

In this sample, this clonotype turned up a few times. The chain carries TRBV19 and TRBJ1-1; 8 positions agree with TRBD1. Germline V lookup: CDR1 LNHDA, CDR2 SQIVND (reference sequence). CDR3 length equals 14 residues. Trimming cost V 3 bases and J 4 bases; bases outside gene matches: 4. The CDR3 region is CASSMDREGTEAFF. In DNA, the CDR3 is TGTGCCAGTAGTATGGACAGGGAGGGCACTGAAGCTTTCTTT.

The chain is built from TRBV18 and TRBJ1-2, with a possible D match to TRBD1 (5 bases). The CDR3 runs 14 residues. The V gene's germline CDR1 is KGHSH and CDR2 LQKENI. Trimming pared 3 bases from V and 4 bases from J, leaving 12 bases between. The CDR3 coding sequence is TGTGCCAGCTCACCGAACGTTGACAGCTATGGCTACACCTTC. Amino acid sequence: CASSPNVDSYGYTF.

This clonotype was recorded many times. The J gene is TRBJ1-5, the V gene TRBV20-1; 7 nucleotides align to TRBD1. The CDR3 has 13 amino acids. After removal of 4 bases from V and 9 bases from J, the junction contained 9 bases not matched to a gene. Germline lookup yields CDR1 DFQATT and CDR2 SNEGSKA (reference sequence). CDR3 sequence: CSAKGQARWPQHF. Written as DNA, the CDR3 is TGCAGTGCTAAAGGACAGGCGAGGTGGCCCCAGCATTTT.

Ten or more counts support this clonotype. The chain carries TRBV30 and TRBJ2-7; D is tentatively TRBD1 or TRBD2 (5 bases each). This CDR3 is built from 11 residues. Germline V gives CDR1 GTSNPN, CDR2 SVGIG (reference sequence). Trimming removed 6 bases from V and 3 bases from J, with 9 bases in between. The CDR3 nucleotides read TGTGCCTGCCGGGACGGCTACGAGCAGTACTTC. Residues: CACRDGYEQYF.

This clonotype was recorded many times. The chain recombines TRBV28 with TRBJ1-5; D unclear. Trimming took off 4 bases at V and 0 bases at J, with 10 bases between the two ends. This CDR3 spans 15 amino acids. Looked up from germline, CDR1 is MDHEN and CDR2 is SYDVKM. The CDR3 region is CASSSPGNSNQPQHF. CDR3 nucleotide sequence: TGTGCCAGCAGTTCCCCGGGAAATAGCAATCAGCCCCAGCATTTT.

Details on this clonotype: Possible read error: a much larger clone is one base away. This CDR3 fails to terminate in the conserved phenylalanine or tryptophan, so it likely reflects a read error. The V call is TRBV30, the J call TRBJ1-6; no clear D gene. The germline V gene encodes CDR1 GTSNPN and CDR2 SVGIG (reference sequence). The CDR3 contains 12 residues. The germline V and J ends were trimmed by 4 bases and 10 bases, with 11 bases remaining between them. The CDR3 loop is CAWKTRDSPLHY. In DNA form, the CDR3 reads TGTGCCTGGAAGACACGCGACTCACCCCTCCACTAT.

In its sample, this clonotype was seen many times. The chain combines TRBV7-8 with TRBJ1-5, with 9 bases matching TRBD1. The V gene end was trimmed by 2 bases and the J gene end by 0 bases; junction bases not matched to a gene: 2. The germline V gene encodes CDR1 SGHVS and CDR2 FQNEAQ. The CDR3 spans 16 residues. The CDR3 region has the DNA TGTGCCAGCAGCTTATCGACAGGGGGTAGCAATCAGCCCCAGCATTTT. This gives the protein CASSLSTGGSNQPQHF.

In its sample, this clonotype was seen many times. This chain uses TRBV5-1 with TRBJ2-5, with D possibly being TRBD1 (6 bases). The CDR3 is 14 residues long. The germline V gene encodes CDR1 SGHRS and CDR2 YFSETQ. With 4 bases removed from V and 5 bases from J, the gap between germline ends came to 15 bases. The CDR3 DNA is TGCGCCAGCAGCCCAGGGGCCAGATGGGAGACCCAGTACTTC. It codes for CASSPGARWETQYF.

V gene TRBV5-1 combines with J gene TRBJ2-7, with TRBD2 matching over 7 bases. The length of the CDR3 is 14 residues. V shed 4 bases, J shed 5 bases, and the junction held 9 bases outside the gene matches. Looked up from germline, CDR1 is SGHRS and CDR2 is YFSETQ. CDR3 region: CASSPTAGGNEQYF. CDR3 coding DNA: TGCGCCAGCAGCCCCACCGCCGGGGGGAACGAGCAGTACTTC.

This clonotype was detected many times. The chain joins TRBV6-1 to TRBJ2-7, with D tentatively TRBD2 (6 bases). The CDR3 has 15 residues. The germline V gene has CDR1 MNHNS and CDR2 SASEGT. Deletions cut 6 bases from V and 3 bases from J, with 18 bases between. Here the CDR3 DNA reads TGTGCCAGCAGATGGGGGGATAGGGCCTACTACGAGCAGTACTTC. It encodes CASRWGDRAYYEQYF.

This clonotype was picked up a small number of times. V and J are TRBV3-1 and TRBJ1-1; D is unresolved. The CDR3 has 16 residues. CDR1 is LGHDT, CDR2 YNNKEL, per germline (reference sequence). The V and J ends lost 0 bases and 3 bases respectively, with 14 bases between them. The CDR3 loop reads CASSQDLRGRDTEAFF. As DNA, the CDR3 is TGTGCCAGCAGCCAAGATTTACGAGGGAGGGACACTGAAGCTTTCTTT.

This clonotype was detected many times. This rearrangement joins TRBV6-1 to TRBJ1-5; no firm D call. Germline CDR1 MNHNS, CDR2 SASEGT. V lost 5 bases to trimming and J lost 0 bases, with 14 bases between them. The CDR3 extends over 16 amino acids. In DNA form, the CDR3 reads TGTGCCAGCAGTAGGGCCCGGCAGGCTAGCAATCAGCCCCAGCATTTT. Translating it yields CASSRARQASNQPQHF.

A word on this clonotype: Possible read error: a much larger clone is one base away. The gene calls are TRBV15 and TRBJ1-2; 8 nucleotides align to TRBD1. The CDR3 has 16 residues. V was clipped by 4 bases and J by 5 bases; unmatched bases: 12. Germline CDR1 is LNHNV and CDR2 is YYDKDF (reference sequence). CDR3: CATSTQTGAARYGYTF. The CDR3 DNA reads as TGTGCCACCAGCACGCAGACAGGGGCTGCGCGGTATGGCTACACCTTC.